Listed below are T cell receptor beta chains from one sample, sequenced in a study of cytomegalovirus exposure and HLA in healthy donors. Generated by immunoSEQ multiplex PCR, the TCRdb table keeps only in-frame clones and is missing some. The data hold 140,000 to 150,000 clones, with about 80% observed a single time. Sequencing was carried out using PBMCs. Receptors were obtained from a man aged 35-49 years in good health and CMV-seronegative. Each CDR3 is given with its conserved first and last residue. D genes are given only for firm matches. For some rows the clone size is stated as once, few or many, or as a class when expanded; others skip it.

TRBD2	TRBV7-9	15	TRBJ2-1	NA	CASSVAGGPYNEQFF	TGTGCCAGCAGTGTAGCGGGAGGGCCCTACAATGAGCAGTTCTTC
NA	TRBV5-1	13	TRBJ1-6	NA	CASSPDSDSRLHF	TGCGCCAGCAGCCCGGACAGTGATTCACGCCTCCACTTT
TRBD1	TRBV4-1	16	TRBJ1-1	NA	CASSQGQGALNTEAFF	TGCGCCAGCAGCCAAGGACAGGGGGCGTTGAACACTGAAGCTTTCTTT
NA	TRBV7-9	15	TRBJ2-5	few	CASSLAGDFQETQYF	TGTGCCAGCAGCTTAGCAGGGGATTTCCAAGAGACCCAGTACTTC
TRBD1	TRBV27	14	TRBJ2-1	NA	CASSWTGVLNEQFF	TGTGCCAGCAGCTGGACAGGGGTGCTCAATGAGCAGTTCTTC
TRBD1	TRBV28	13	TRBJ1-2	NA	CATYRTGWGGYTF	TGTGCCACCTATAGGACAGGGTGGGGAGGCTACACCTTC
NA	TRBV19	15	TRBJ1-3	NA	CASSMLGSSGNTIYF	TGTGCCAGTAGTATGTTGGGGAGCTCTGGAAACACCATATATTTT
NA	TRBV30	13	TRBJ2-2	NA	CAWSLGDTGELFF	TGTGCCTGGAGTCTCGGAGACACCGGGGAGCTGTTTTTT
TRBD1	TRBV6-5	14	TRBJ2-7	NA	CASSYGTVPYEQYF	TGTGCCAGCAGTTACGGGACAGTCCCCTACGAGCAGTACTTC
NA	TRBV13	15	TRBJ1-5	NA	CASSRRQVGNQPQHF	TGTGCCAGCAGCAGAAGACAGGTTGGCAATCAGCCCCAGCATTTT
TRBD2	TRBV5-1	17	TRBJ2-1	NA	CASSITSMAGGRNEQFF	TGCGCCAGCAGCATTACTTCCATGGCGGGGGGTCGCAATGAGCAGTTCTTC
NA	TRBV6-1	14	TRBJ2-7	NA	CASSNERSSYEQYF	TGTGCCAGCAGTAACGAGAGGAGCTCCTACGAGCAGTACTTC
NA	TRBV4-2	16	TRBJ2-2	NA	CASSQEGGGNTGELFF	TGTGCCAGCAGCCAAGAAGGGGGGGGGAACACCGGGGAGCTGTTTTTT
TRBD2	TRBV4-2	16	TRBJ2-2	NA	CASSQEASGVTGELFF	TGTGCCAGCAGCCAAGAGGCTAGCGGGGTCACCGGGGAGCTGTTTTTT
NA	TRBV5-1	12	TRBJ2-7	few	CASSPGATEQYF	TGCGCCAGCAGCCCAGGGGCTACGGAGCAGTACTTC
TRBD1	TRBV5-1	17	TRBJ1-2	NA	CASSAKGGQGVNYGYTF	TGCGCCAGCAGCGCAAAAGGTGGACAGGGGGTCAACTATGGCTACACCTTC
TRBD2	TRBV7-9	16	TRBJ2-3	NA	CASSPQLAGSTDTQYF	TGTGCCAGCAGCCCCCAACTAGCGGGGAGCACAGATACGCAGTATTTT
TRBD1	TRBV5-1	18	TRBJ1-3	NA	CASSFVGTGRSSGNTIYF	TGCGCCAGCAGCTTTGTGGGGACAGGCCGTTCCTCTGGAAACACCATATATTTT
TRBD1	TRBV7-2	15	TRBJ2-7	NA	CASSGDRAASYEQYF	TGTGCCAGCAGCGGAGACAGGGCCGCCTCCTACGAGCAGTACTTC
TRBD2	TRBV9	14	TRBJ2-3	NA	CASSVALAAYTQYF	TGTGCCAGCAGCGTAGCTCTAGCGGCCTATACGCAGTATTTT
TRBD2	TRBV7-9	17	TRBJ2-3	NA	CASSLDGLAGVADTQYF	TGTGCCAGCAGCTTAGACGGACTAGCGGGAGTGGCAGATACGCAGTATTTT
NA	TRBV7-6	13	TRBJ1-2	NA	CASSLSSLYGYTF	TGTGCCAGCAGCTTATCCTCTCTCTATGGCTACACCTTC
TRBD2	TRBV19	15	TRBJ2-5	NA	CASRGTSGSQETQYF	TGTGCCAGTAGAGGCACTAGCGGTTCCCAAGAGACCCAGTACTTC
TRBD1	TRBV5-1	15	TRBJ2-7	NA	CASSPTGGSLHEQYF	TGCGCCAGCAGCCCCACAGGGGGTTCGCTGCACGAGCAGTACTTC
TRBD1	TRBV19	14	TRBJ2-7	NA	CASSISDRGYEQYF	TGTGCCAGTAGTATTTCGGACAGGGGCTACGAGCAGTACTTC
NA	TRBV10-3	14	TRBJ2-1	NA	CAISEERGSNGQFF	TGTGCCATCAGTGAGGAGAGGGGGTCCAATGGGCAGTTCTTC
NA	TRBV27	14	TRBJ1-2	NA	CASSWGRTNYGYTF	TGTGCCAGCAGTTGGGGCCGGACCAACTATGGCTACACCTTC
NA	TRBV19	13	TRBJ2-3	NA	CASTRGLADTQYF	TGTGCCAGTACCCGGGGGTTGGCAGATACGCAGTATTTT
TRBD2	TRBV2	15	TRBJ2-3	NA	CASGGLAAITDTQYF	TGTGCCAGCGGCGGACTAGCGGCAATCACAGATACGCAGTATTTT
TRBD2	TRBV11-2	19	TRBJ2-1	NA	CASSFRPSIVGGDYNEQFF	TGTGCCAGCAGCTTCCGCCCTAGTATCGTTGGGGGGGATTACAATGAGCAGTTCTTC
NA	TRBV19	13	TRBJ1-1	NA	CASSIVDYTEAFF	TGTGCCAGTAGTATTGTGGACTACACTGAAGCTTTCTTT
TRBD2	TRBV6-1	18	TRBJ2-5	NA	CASSEPDTGTSGPETQYF	TGTGCCAGCAGTGAACCCGACACCGGGACTAGCGGGCCTGAGACCCAGTACTTC
TRBD1	TRBV28	18	TRBJ2-7	NA	CASSFGALGTVSSYEQYF	TGTGCCAGCAGTTTTGGGGCCTTAGGGACAGTGAGCTCCTACGAGCAGTACTTC
NA	TRBV10-3	13	TRBJ2-2	NA	CAISDSYTGELFF	TGTGCCATCAGTGACTCCTACACCGGGGAGCTGTTTTTT
NA	TRBV5-1	13	TRBJ2-1	few	CASSLGGYNEQFF	TGCGCCAGCAGCTTGGGAGGGTACAATGAGCAGTTCTTC
TRBD1	TRBV10-1	17	TRBJ2-7	NA	CASTLPTGAWGVYEQYF	TGCGCCAGCACCCTACCGACAGGGGCCTGGGGAGTCTACGAGCAGTACTTC
TRBD1	TRBV5-1	14	TRBJ2-1	NA	CASSLTGGYNEQFF	TGCGCCAGCAGCTTGACAGGGGGCTACAATGAGCAGTTCTTC
TRBD1	TRBV5-1	15	TRBJ2-7	few	CASSSRQGSSYEQYF	TGCGCCAGCAGCTCTCGACAGGGGTCCTCCTACGAGCAGTACTTC
TRBD2	TRBV13	14	TRBJ2-1	NA	CASSLGLAGNEQFF	TGTGCCAGCAGCCTGGGACTAGCGGGCAATGAGCAGTTCTTC
TRBD2	TRBV11-3	16	TRBJ2-1	once	CASSLGLAGGPNEQFF	TGTGCCAGCAGCTTGGGCCTAGCGGGAGGGCCCAATGAGCAGTTCTTC
NA	TRBV28	16	TRBJ2-1	NA	CASSSSPPRSYNEQFF	TGTGCCAGCAGTTCCTCCCCCCCCCGCTCCTACAATGAGCAGTTCTTC
NA	TRBV7-9	13	TRBJ1-3	NA	CASGGDSGNTIYF	TGTGCCAGCGGTGGGGACTCAGGAAACACCATATATTTT
NA	TRBV25-1	14	TRBJ2-7	NA	CASSEFIGTYEQYF	TGTGCCAGCAGTGAATTCATAGGGACATACGAGCAGTACTTC
NA	TRBV27	14	TRBJ2-3	NA	CASRGLFSTDTQYF	TGTGCCAGCAGGGGACTCTTTAGCACAGATACGCAGTATTTT
TRBD2	TRBV2	13	TRBJ2-5	few	CATQRGGQETQYF	TGTGCCACCCAGCGGGGGGGCCAAGAGACCCAGTACTTC
TRBD2	TRBV9	15	TRBJ2-1	NA	CASSVVAGGVNEQFF	TGTGCCAGCAGCGTAGTAGCGGGAGGGGTCAATGAGCAGTTCTTC
NA	TRBV7-8	19	TRBJ2-5	NA	CASSTSDQGLTSYQETQYF	TGTGCCAGCAGCACCAGTGATCAGGGGCTGACTTCGTACCAAGAGACCCAGTACTTC
TRBD1	TRBV19	17	TRBJ2-1	NA	CASSIDLEQGAYNEQFF	TGTGCCAGTAGTATAGATCTCGAACAGGGGGCCTACAATGAGCAGTTCTTC
NA	TRBV10-3	14	TRBJ2-7	NA	CAIRKGESSYEQYF	TGTGCCATCAGGAAAGGAGAATCCTCCTACGAGCAGTACTTC
TRBD2	TRBV5-1	22	TRBJ2-6	NA	CASSLAGGTSGSNSSGANVLTF	TGCGCCAGCAGCTTGGCTGGGGGGACTAGCGGGAGTAACAGCTCTGGGGCCAACGTCCTGACTTTC
NA	TRBV7-2	15	TRBJ1-6	NA	CASSLESAGLAPLHF	TGTGCCAGCAGCTTAGAGTCGGCAGGGCTTGCACCCCTCCACTTT
NA	TRBV15	15	TRBJ2-3	NA	CATSRDRERIDTQYF	TGTGCCACCAGCAGAGATCGGGAGAGGATAGATACGCAGTATTTT
TRBD2	TRBV5-5	15	TRBJ2-1	NA	CASSFRLAGSNEQFF	TGTGCCAGCAGCTTTCGACTAGCGGGATCCAATGAGCAGTTCTTC
NA	TRBV4-3	15	TRBJ2-7	NA	CASSQDETGAYEQYF	TGCGCCAGCAGCCAAGATGAGACAGGAGCCTACGAGCAGTACTTC
NA	TRBV6-5	13	TRBJ1-1	NA	CASSHQGNTEAFF	TGTGCCAGCAGTCACCAGGGAAACACTGAAGCTTTCTTT
NA	TRBV7-9	11	TRBJ2-3	NA	CASSQEGTQYF	TGTGCCAGCAGCCAGGAGGGCACGCAGTATTTT
TRBD1	TRBV6-4	15	TRBJ1-2	NA	CASSVGTGGNYGYTF	TGTGCCAGCAGTGTCGGGACAGGGGGAAACTATGGCTACACCTTC
NA	TRBV9	14	TRBJ2-5	NA	CASSAAAEGSAQYF	TGTGCCAGCAGCGCAGCCGCGGAGGGGTCCGCGCAGTACTTC
NA	TRBV6-5	15	TRBJ1-3	NA	CASSYSGDSGNTIYF	TGTGCCAGCAGTTACTCAGGGGACTCTGGAAACACCATATATTTT
TRBD2	TRBV10-2	12	TRBJ2-7	NA	CASRRTSHEQYF	TGCGCCAGCAGACGGACTAGTCACGAGCAGTACTTC